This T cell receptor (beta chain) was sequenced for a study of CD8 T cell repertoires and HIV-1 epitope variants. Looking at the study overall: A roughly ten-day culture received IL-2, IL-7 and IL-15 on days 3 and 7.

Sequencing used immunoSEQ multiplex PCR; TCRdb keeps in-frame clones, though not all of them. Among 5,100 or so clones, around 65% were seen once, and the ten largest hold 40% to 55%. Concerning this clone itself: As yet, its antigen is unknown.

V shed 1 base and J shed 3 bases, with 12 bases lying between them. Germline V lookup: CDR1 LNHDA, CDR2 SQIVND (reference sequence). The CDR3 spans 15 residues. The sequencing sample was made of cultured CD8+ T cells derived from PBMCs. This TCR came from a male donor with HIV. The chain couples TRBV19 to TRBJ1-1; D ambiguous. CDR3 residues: CASSIGLRGYTEAFF. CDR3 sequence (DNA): TGTGCCAGTAGTATAGGTCTACGGGGATACACTGAAGCTTTCTTT.